The clone carrying this TCR beta chain has only a few counts. Its cognate antigen is unknown. The data were obtained in a study of T cell repertoires in aging, cancer and after chemotherapy. Study context: Six age groups, ranging from 30 or younger to 70 or older, included the donors. Study outcomes and limitations: Untreated cancer patients had significantly lower blood TCR diversity than age-matched healthy donors. In cancer patients, declining TCR diversity with age involved lost richness and lost evenness. Across the chemotherapy interval, each cancer cohort showed higher median generation probability, suggesting thymic rebound.

Multiplex touch-down PCR with TRB-A/B primers amplified rearranged V-D-J TRB sequences. One entry per CDR3 protein, called by TCRdb with MiXCR from the multiplex PCR reads. The table records about 1,400 distinct CDR3 sequences, roughly 22% of them present only once. The template was genomic DNA from peripheral blood, not RNA. The receptor was isolated from a human donor with a solid tumor. Specimen: blood.

The CDR3, as DNA: TGCGCCAGCAGCCAGGCAGCTCTGGGCAATCAGCCCCAGCATTTT. Residues: CASSQAALGNQPQHF. The rearrangement joins TRBV4-3 to TRBJ1-5; D is unclear. This CDR3 region has 15 residues. Looked up from germline, CDR1 is LGHNA and CDR2 is YSLEER. V shed 3 bases and J shed 2 bases, with 11 bases lying between them.